This entry lists 18 T cell receptor beta chains sequenced from one sample in a study of blood T cell repertoires in COVID-19. Libraries were prepared by immunoSEQ multiplex PCR; TCRdb keeps only in-frame clonotypes and omits some of them. The sample shows 300,000 to 400,000 clones, about nine tenths of them seen only once. The sequenced sample consisted of peripheral blood. Receptors were obtained from a man aged 45 to 65 with active or convalescent COVID-19.

The rearrangement links TRBV10-1 to TRBJ2-5, with 10 positions matching TRBD2. Germline loops: CDR1 WNHNN, CDR2 SYGVQD (reference sequence). V was clipped by 2 bases and J by 3 bases; unmatched bases: 9. The CDR3 extends over 17 amino acids. The CDR3 nucleotides read TGCGCCAGCAGTGAGGTTAGCGGGAGGTCGGTTGAAGAGACCCAGTACTTC. This translates into CASSEVSGRSVEETQYF.

This clone has only a few counts. The chain links TRBV18 to TRBJ1-1, with D hard to call. CDR3 length: 15 residues. Germline V gene lookup returns CDR1 KGHSH and CDR2 LQKENI. The V gene lost 5 bases and the J gene lost 1 base, with 14 bases spanning the gap. CDR3 in DNA: TGTGCCAGCTCAGGGAGGTTGGTGACGAACACTGAAGCTTTCTTT. Protein sequence: CASSGRLVTNTEAFF.

The chain uses TRBV19 and TRBJ1-5, with a possible D match to TRBD1 (6 bases). The V gene's germline CDR1 is LNHDA and CDR2 SQIVND (reference sequence). CDR3 length: 12 amino acids. The ends were cut back, 9 bases at V and 6 bases at J, with 12 bases in the middle. CDR3 nucleotides: TGTGCCAGCAGACAGGCGGGTCAGCCCCAGCATTTT. It yields the protein CASRQAGQPQHF.

V and J are TRBV6-6 and TRBJ2-3, with 9 nucleotides matching TRBD1. V was pared by 7 bases and J by 4 bases, with 9 bases of the junction left unmatched. CDR1 is MNHNY and CDR2 is SVGAGI in the germline V gene (reference sequence). The CDR3 is 15 amino acids. This CDR3 reads CASNMGQGRADTQYF. For the CDR3, the DNA is TGTGCCAGCAATATGGGACAGGGTCGCGCAGATACGCAGTATTTT.

The gene calls are TRBV7-2 and TRBJ2-7, with a possible D match to TRBD1 (5 bases). The germline gives CDR1 SGHTA, CDR2 FQGNSA. The CDR3 is 14 residues long. Trimming pared 3 bases from V and 1 base from J, leaving 10 bases between. Here the CDR3 DNA reads TGTGCCAGCAGCTTTACAGGTCTTTCCTACGAGCAGTACTTC. Translating it yields CASSFTGLSYEQYF.

This chain links TRBV24-1 with TRBJ2-1, with TRBD2 matching over 14 bases. Per germline, CDR1 KGHDR and CDR2 SFDVKD. V was clipped by 5 bases and J by 6 bases; unmatched bases: 8. CDR3 length equals 17 residues. In nucleotides, the CDR3 is TGTGCCACCAGTGGTCCGGGACTAGCGGGAGAACTCAATGAGCAGTTCTTC. It yields the protein CATSGPGLAGELNEQFF.

The V gene is TRBV3-1 (or the pseudogene TRBV3-2), the J gene TRBJ1-1, with TRBD1 as a possible D gene (6 bases). CDR1 is LGHDT, CDR2 YNNKEL, per germline (reference sequence). This CDR3 has 12 residues. V lost 5 bases, J lost 11 bases, and 15 bases lay in between. This CDR3 is CASSSTGPRAFF. Here the CDR3 DNA reads TGTGCCAGCAGCTCAACAGGGCCCCGGGCTTTCTTT.

This clone has only one observation. The chain couples TRBV19 to TRBJ1-2; no clear D. Trimming took 7 bases from V and 4 from J, leaving 16 bases between them. The germline V gene encodes CDR1 LNHDA and CDR2 SQIVND (reference sequence). The CDR3 length is 14 residues. CDR3 DNA sequence: TGTGCCAGTACCCCACAACCCACGTCCTATGGCTACACCTTC. It yields the protein CASTPQPTSYGYTF.

The rearrangement joins TRBV10-3 to TRBJ1-6; TRBD1 matches at 10 bases. Germline CDR1 reads ENHRY; CDR2 reads SYGVKD. V gave up 3 bases and J gave up 8 bases; unmatched junction bases: 4. The CDR3 has 15 amino acids. The CDR3 nucleotides read TGTGCCATCAGTGAAATCGGGACAGGGGATTCACCCCTCCACTTT. It codes for CAISEIGTGDSPLHF.

The genes are TRBV7-9 and TRBJ2-7, with 7 bases identical to TRBD1. This CDR3 spans 17 amino acids. After removal of 5 bases from V and 0 bases from J, the junction contained 13 bases not matched to a gene. The V gene's germline CDR1 is SEHNR and CDR2 FQNEAQ (reference sequence). The CDR3 sequence is CASSPRQGVISSYEQYF. CDR3 DNA sequence: TGTGCCAGCAGCCCCCGACAGGGCGTAATAAGCTCCTACGAGCAGTACTTC.

V usage is TRBV7-2 and J usage is TRBJ1-6; D ambiguous. There are 16 residues in the CDR3. Germline loops: CDR1 SGHTA, CDR2 FQGNSA. Trimming cost V 5 bases and J 0 bases, with 11 bases left between them. This chain's CDR3 is CASSLDKNSYNSPLHF. The CDR3 DNA follows: TGTGCCAGCAGCCTCGACAAGAACTCCTATAATTCACCCCTCCACTTT.

The chain's CDR3 is CASSSRTGSETQYF. In DNA, the CDR3 is TGTGCCAGCAGCTCCCGGACAGGGTCGGAGACCCAGTACTTC. The chain uses TRBV27 and TRBJ2-5, with 8 bases that match TRBD1. The CDR3 totals 14 residues. Germline V gives CDR1 MNHEY, CDR2 SMNVEV (reference sequence). V lost 6 bases, J lost 5 bases, and 8 bases stayed unmatched.

This sequence joins TRBV27 and TRBJ2-7, with D possibly TRBD2 on 6 matching bases. The V gene's germline CDR1 is MNHEY and CDR2 SMNVEV (reference sequence). The CDR3 has 15 residues. V shed 5 bases and J shed 12 bases, with 26 bases lying between them. CDR3 nucleotides: TGTGCCAGCAGTCCACGCACGACCGACGGACTAATCTGGTACTTC. Translating it yields CASSPRTTDGLIWYF.

This clone has just one count. This chain connects TRBV2 to TRBJ2-1, with 11 bases fitting TRBD2. V was pared by 7 bases and J by 4 bases, with 9 bases of the junction left unmatched. CDR3 length: 16 residues. Germline V gene lookup returns CDR1 SNHLY and CDR2 FYNNEI. CDR3 loop: CASKSGSGGDYNEQFF. DNA of the CDR3: TGTGCCAGCAAGTCGGGTAGCGGGGGGGATTACAATGAGCAGTTCTTC.

The rearrangement links TRBV24-1 to TRBJ2-1; D may be TRBD1 (6 bases). V was cut by 1 base and J by 4 bases, with 16 bases left in between. Germline CDR1 KGHDR, CDR2 SFDVKD. The CDR3 totals 17 residues. This chain's CDR3 is CATSDFARGQLYNEQFF. The CDR3 nucleotides read TGTGCCACCAGTGATTTTGCGAGAGGACAGCTATACAATGAGCAGTTCTTC.

The chain combines TRBV7-9 with TRBJ2-7, with a possible D match to TRBD1 (5 bases). The CDR3 covers 14 residues. Germline-derived CDR1 and CDR2 are SEHNR and FQNEAQ (reference sequence). V was clipped by 0 bases and J by 6 bases, with 12 bases between them. In DNA form, the CDR3 reads TGTGCCAGCAGCTTAGCAAACCAGGGAAGCGAGCAGTACTTC. Protein product: CASSLANQGSEQYF.

The table lists this clone with a count of one. V and J are TRBV10-3 and TRBJ1-1, with 8 bases lining up with TRBD1. The CDR3 is made up of 18 amino acids. The germline V gene encodes CDR1 ENHRY and CDR2 SYGVKD. V lost 2 bases, J lost 2 bases, and 13 bases stayed unmatched. The CDR3 DNA follows: TGTGCCATCAGTGAGCGTTTTAGTAGGGGGACAGGTAACACTGAAGCTTTCTTT. It is translated as CAISERFSRGTGNTEAFF.

This chain joins TRBV7-3 and TRBJ1-2, with 8 positions matching TRBD1. Trimming at V came to 1 base and at J to 7 bases, leaving 8 bases not matched to a gene. The CDR3 contains 15 residues. Per the germline V gene, CDR1 is SGHTA and CDR2 is FQGTGA. The CDR3 DNA reads TGTGCCAGCAGCTTAATGGCAGCAGGGGGCGGTGGCTACACCTTC. Translation: CASSLMAAGGGGYTF. The variable domain in full, completed from reference TRBV7-3 and TRBJ1-2, reads GAGVSQTPSNKVTEKGKYVELRCDPISGHTALYWYRQSLGQGPEFLIYFQGTGAADDSGLPNDRFFAVRPEGSVSTLKIQRTERGDSAVYLCASSLMAAGGGGYTFGSGTRLTVV.